Each of the 9 T cell receptor beta chains below was sequenced from the same sample in a study of blood T cells in healthy people across ages. Next came a second PCR, run for about 6 to 12 cycles, which used a sample-barcoded 5' primer along with a J-beta primer mix. Each CDR3 protein is one row after TCRdb ran MiXCR on the 5' RACE reads. This sample yields 700,000 to 1,000,000 distinct CDR3 sequences, of which 40% to 50% are seen a single time; nearly 20% belongs to the top ten. What was sequenced was blood. The receptors derive from a man aged 60 to 75 in good health.

This chain joins TRBV14 and TRBJ1-6; D is possibly TRBD1 (5 bases). With 7 bases removed from V and 1 base from J, the gap between germline ends came to 11 bases. CDR3 size: 15 residues. CDR1 is SGHDN and CDR2 is FVKESK in the germline V gene. Here the CDR3 DNA reads TGTGCCAGCAACCCTGGGGGGTCCTATAATTCACCCCTCCACTTT. Translation gives CASNPGGSYNSPLHF.

This clonotype was counted at least ten times. The V and J genes are TRBV20-1 and TRBJ2-7, with a tentative D call TRBD1 (6 bases). This CDR3 is 14 amino acids long. The V and J ends lost 3 bases and 2 bases respectively, with 14 bases between them. CDR1 DFQATT and CDR2 SNEGSKA come from the germline V gene (reference sequence). CDR3: CSASPLDRTYEQYF. The CDR3 nucleotides are TGCAGTGCTAGTCCTCTGGACAGAACCTACGAGCAGTACTTC.

The V gene is TRBV29-1, the J gene TRBJ1-3; unclear D gene. V was pared by 8 bases and J by 1 base, with 18 bases between. The V gene's germline CDR1 is SQVTM and CDR2 ANQGSEA. The CDR3 is made up of 15 amino acids. The CDR3 region is CSPRAGDQSGNTIYF. CDR3 in DNA: TGCAGCCCTCGGGCAGGCGATCAATCTGGAAACACCATATATTTT.

The chain employs TRBV4-1 and TRBJ2-7; D is undetermined. Germline loops: CDR1 MGHRA, CDR2 YSYEKL. This CDR3 is 15 amino acids long. V was shortened by 4 bases and J by 2 bases, with 15 bases between the two germline ends. CDR3 sequence: CASSRNLGIPYEQYF. CDR3 bases: TGCGCCAGCAGCCGGAATCTAGGGATTCCCTACGAGCAGTACTTC.

In the case of this clonotype: One end of the junction does not line up with germline, which may come from a read error. The chain joins TRBV24-1 to TRBJ2-1, with D perhaps given as TRBD1 or TRBD2 (6 bases each). Germline CDR1 KGHDR, CDR2 SFDVKD. The CDR3 spans 14 residues. CDR3 in amino acids: CATRDLSGAYEQFF. The CDR3 DNA sequence: TGTGCCACCAGGGATTTATCGGGGGCTTATGAGCAGTTCTTC.

The rearrangement links TRBV20-1 to TRBJ1-1; perhaps TRBD1 as D (6 bases). This CDR3 region has 13 residues. The germline V gene encodes CDR1 DFQATT and CDR2 SNEGSKA (reference sequence). Trimming pared 3 bases from V and 1 base from J, leaving 9 bases between. In nucleotides, the CDR3 is TGCAGTGCTAGGCCGGGGGCGAACACTGAAGCTTTCTTT. As protein: CSARPGANTEAFF.

The genes are TRBV7-2 and TRBJ2-7, with 8 nucleotides matching TRBD1. V trimming: 5 bases; J trimming: 3 bases; junction bases outside the gene matches: 9. The CDR3 length is 15 residues. Germline CDR1 is SGHTA and CDR2 is FQGNSA. CDR3 coding DNA: TGTGCCAGCAGCCCCCGGACAGGGACCTTCTACGAGCAGTACTTC. It translates to CASSPRTGTFYEQYF.

This chain uses TRBV6-2 or TRBV6-3 with TRBJ2-5, with D maybe TRBD2 (5 bases). Germline values: CDR1 MNHEY, CDR2 SVGEGT. The length of the CDR3 is 19 residues. V lost 4 bases to trimming and J lost 5 bases, with 29 bases between them. CDR3 in DNA: TGTGCCAGCAGTTTGCCCCCGAAAGGTTTGCCTTCAGGCGGGGAGACCCAGTACTTC. It yields the protein CASSLPPKGLPSGGETQYF.

The J gene is TRBJ2-7, the V gene TRBV20-1; possibly TRBD1 or TRBD2 for D (5 bases each). The CDR3 contains 13 residues. Between the trimmed V and J ends, which lost 6 bases and 2 bases, there was a span of 14 bases. Germline V gene lookup returns CDR1 DFQATT and CDR2 SNEGSKA (reference sequence). The CDR3 spells CSARDRDPYEQYF. In nucleotides, the CDR3 is TGCAGTGCGAGGGACCGGGACCCCTACGAGCAGTACTTC.